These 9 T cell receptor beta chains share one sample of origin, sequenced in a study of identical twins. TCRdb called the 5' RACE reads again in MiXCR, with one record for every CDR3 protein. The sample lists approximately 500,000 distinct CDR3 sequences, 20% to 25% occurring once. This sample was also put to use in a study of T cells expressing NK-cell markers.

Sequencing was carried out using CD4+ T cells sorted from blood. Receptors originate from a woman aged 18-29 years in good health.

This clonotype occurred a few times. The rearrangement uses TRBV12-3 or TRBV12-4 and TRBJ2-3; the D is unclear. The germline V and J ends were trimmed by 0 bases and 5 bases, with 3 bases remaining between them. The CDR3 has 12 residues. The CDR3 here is CASSLAVDTQYF. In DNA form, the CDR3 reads TGTGCCAGCAGTTTAGCCGTAGATACGCAGTATTTT.

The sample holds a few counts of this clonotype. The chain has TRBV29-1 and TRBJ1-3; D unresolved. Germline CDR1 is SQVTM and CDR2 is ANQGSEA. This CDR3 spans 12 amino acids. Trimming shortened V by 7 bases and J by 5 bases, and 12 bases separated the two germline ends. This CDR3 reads CSAGLGRNTIYF. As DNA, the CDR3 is TGCAGCGCCGGGCTGGGAAGAAACACCATATATTTT. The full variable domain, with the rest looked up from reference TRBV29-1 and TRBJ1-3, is SAVISQKPSRDICQRGTSLTIQCQVDSQVTMMFWYRQQPGQSLTLIATANQGSEATYESGFVIDKFPISRPNLTFSTLTVSNMSPEDSSIYLCSAGLGRNTIYFGEGSWLTVV.

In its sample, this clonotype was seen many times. CDR3 in DNA: TGTGCCAGCAGCACTTTGTCTTACAATGAGCAGTTCTTC. It yields the protein CASSTLSYNEQFF. The chain joins TRBV2 to TRBJ2-1; D is unclear. CDR1 and CDR2 from the germline V gene are SNHLY and FYNNEI. V was shortened by 6 bases and J by 4 bases, with 10 bases between the two germline ends. This CDR3 has 13 amino acids.

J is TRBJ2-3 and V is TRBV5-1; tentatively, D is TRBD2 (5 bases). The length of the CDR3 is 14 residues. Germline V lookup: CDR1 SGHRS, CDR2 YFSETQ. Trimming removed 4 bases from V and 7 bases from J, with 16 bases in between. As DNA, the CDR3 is TGCGCCAGCAGCCAGGCGGGCCCAACCCATACGCAGTATTTT. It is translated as CASSQAGPTHTQYF.

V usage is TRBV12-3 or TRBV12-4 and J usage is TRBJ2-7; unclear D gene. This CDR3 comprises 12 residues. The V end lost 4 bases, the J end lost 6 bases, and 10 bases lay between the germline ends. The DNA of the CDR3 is TGTGCCAGCAGTTACGTGACGGGCGAGCAGTACTTC. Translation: CASSYVTGEQYF.

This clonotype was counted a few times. The CDR3: CASSLVWTSGSSSYNEQFF. In DNA form, the CDR3 reads TGTGCCAGCAGCTTAGTTTGGACTAGCGGGTCTAGCTCCTACAATGAGCAGTTCTTC. The chain employs TRBV11-1 and TRBJ2-1; 11 bases match TRBD2. The CDR3 runs to 19 residues. V shed 1 base, J shed 0 bases, and the junction held 8 bases outside the gene matches. Germline CDR1 is SGHAT and CDR2 is FQDESV (reference sequence).

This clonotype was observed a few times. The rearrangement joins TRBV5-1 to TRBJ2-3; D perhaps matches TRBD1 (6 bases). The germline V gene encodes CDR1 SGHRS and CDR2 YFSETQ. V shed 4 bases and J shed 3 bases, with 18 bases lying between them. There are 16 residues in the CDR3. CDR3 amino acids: CASSQLEGVGTDTQYF. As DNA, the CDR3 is TGCGCCAGCAGCCAGTTAGAGGGGGTAGGGACAGATACGCAGTATTTT.

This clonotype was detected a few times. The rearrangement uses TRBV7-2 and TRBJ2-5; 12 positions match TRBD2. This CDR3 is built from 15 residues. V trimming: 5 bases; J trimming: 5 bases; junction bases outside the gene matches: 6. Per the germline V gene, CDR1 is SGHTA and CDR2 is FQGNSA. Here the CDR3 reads CASSGRLAGAETQYF. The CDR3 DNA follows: TGTGCCAGCAGCGGCCGACTAGCGGGGGCTGAGACCCAGTACTTC.

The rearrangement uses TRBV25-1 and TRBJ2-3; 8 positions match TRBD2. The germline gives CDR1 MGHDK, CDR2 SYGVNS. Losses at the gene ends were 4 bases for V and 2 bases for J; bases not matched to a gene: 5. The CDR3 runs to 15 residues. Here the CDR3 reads CASSGSGMHTDTQYF. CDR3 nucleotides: TGTGCCAGCAGTGGTAGCGGGATGCACACAGATACGCAGTATTTT.